This T cell receptor (beta chain) is from a study of blood T cell repertoires in COVID-19. Study at large: COVID-19 samples collected from the United States, Italy and Spain covered acute and convalescent phases. From T cells, B-cell-depleted T cells, or PBMCs came the material, which was cDNA or gDNA.

Germline trimming cut 8 bases from V and 2 bases from J; bases unmatched to any gene: 2. The CDR3 totals 13 residues. Germline CDR1 reads LNHNV; CDR2 reads YYDKDF (reference sequence). As processed by the authors: Amplification with reference gene primers provided the estimates of nucleated cell counts. Method: immunoSEQ multiplex PCR; TCRdb's copy keeps in-frame clones and lacks some. V and J calls and clone size are as listed in that table; D and trimming were resolved from the DNA. Of a few hundred thousand clones in the sample, around 92% were seen once. Sequencing was carried out using peripheral blood. The genes are TRBV15 and TRBJ2-3, with 9 bases matching TRBD1. The clonotype was recovered from a man aged 18 to 29 who had recovered from COVID-19. The chain's CDR3 is CATGTGYTDTQYF. The CDR3, as DNA: TGTGCCACCGGGACAGGGTACACAGATACGCAGTATTTT. Full variable domain (outside the CDR3, taken from reference TRBV15 and TRBJ2-3): DAMVIQNPRYQVTQFGKPVTLSCSQTLNHNVMYWYQQKSSQAPKLLFHYYDKDFNNEADTPDNFQSRRPNTSFCFLDIRSPGLGDTAMYLCATGTGYTDTQYFGPGTRLTVL.